This paragraph covers one T cell receptor beta chain sequence. This entry comes from a study of blood T cells in healthy people across ages. CDR1 and CDR2 from the germline V gene are MNHNY and SVGAGI (reference sequence). V lost 7 bases to trimming and J lost 3 bases; unmatched junction nucleotides: 8. CDR3 size: 15 residues. A second PCR, run for about 7 to 11 cycles, used a sample-barcoded 5' primer plus a J-beta primer mix. TCRdb reanalysed the 5' RACE reads using MiXCR and keeps one entry per CDR3 protein. The table lists approximately 780,000 distinct CDR3 sequences, under 30% of them singletons. The same sample was also studied in work on T cells of mothers and their children.

The TCR comes from a boy aged 5-17 years in good health. The rearrangement links TRBV6-6 to TRBJ1-2; TRBD1 aligns across 10 bases. Sequencing used blood. The CDR3 sequence is CASTTSGTGDYGYTF. Written as DNA, the CDR3 is TGTGCCAGCACCACCTCCGGGACAGGGGACTATGGCTACACCTTC.